A single sample is the source of the 29 T cell receptor beta chains below, sequenced in a study of blood T cell repertoires in COVID-19. This table comes from immunoSEQ multiplex PCR, and its TCRdb copy is limited to in-frame clones, with some not included. In the table there are 70,000 or so clones, around 86% of which are singletons. The sample was peripheral blood. The receptors originated from a woman aged 80 or over with active or convalescent COVID-19.

The chain joins TRBV7-9 to TRBJ1-6; 9 bases are a match to TRBD1. The CDR3 loop spans 15 amino acids. Germline assignment: CDR1 SEHNR and CDR2 FQNEAQ (reference sequence). The J segment lost 10 bases and the V segment lost 5 bases, leaving 9 bases of the junction unmatched. The CDR3 DNA reads TGTGCCAGCAGCACCCGGACAGGGGAGGACTCACCCCTCCACTTT. Translating gives CASSTRTGEDSPLHF.

CDR3 DNA sequence: TGTGCCAGCAGCTCGCAGGGGGAAGGGAATCAGCCCCAGCATTTT. Encoded protein: CASSSQGEGNQPQHF. The rearrangement joins TRBV7-2 to TRBJ1-5; 7 bases are a match to TRBD1. The CDR3 is 15 residues long. CDR1 is SGHTA, CDR2 FQGNSA, per germline. Unmatched junction bases numbered 7, after V lost 4 bases and J lost 4 bases. The complete variable domain, with remaining parts taken from reference TRBV7-2 and TRBJ1-5, reads GAGVSQSPSNKVTEKGKDVELRCDPISGHTALYWYRQSLGQGLEFLIYFQGNSAPDKSGLPSDRFSAERTGGSVSTLTIQRTQQEDSAVYLCASSSQGEGNQPQHFGDGTRLSIL.

The chain is built from TRBV28 and TRBJ1-2; D not resolved. CDR1 MDHEN and CDR2 SYDVKM come from the germline V gene. V lost 4 bases, J lost 6 bases, and 6 bases lay in between. The CDR3 contains 11 residues. CDR3 DNA sequence: TGTGCCAGCAGTTCGCCAGATGGCTACACCTTC. Protein: CASSSPDGYTF.

The chain uses TRBV10-2 and TRBJ1-6, with D possibly TRBD1 on 6 matching bases. CDR1 and CDR2 (germline): WSHSY, SAAADI. CDR3 length: 15 amino acids. Trimming removed 6 bases from V and 4 bases from J, with 13 bases in between. For the CDR3, the DNA is TGCGCCAGCAGGATACAGGGCGGGTATAATTCACCCCTCCACTTT. This encodes CASRIQGGYNSPLHF.

The chain joins TRBV7-2 to TRBJ2-1; D perhaps matches TRBD2 (6 bases). From germline, CDR1 is SGHTA and CDR2 FQGNSA. With 9 bases removed from V and 0 bases from J, the gap between germline ends came to 18 bases. This CDR3 has 16 amino acids. This CDR3 is CASQPLGAGSYNEQFF. The CDR3 DNA reads as TGTGCCAGTCAACCTTTGGGAGCGGGCTCCTACAATGAGCAGTTCTTC.

The V gene is TRBV3-1 (or the pseudogene TRBV3-2), the J gene TRBJ2-7, with a possible D match to TRBD2 (6 bases). The V end was cut by 2 bases, the J end by 4 bases, with 12 bases between. The CDR3 loop spans 14 amino acids. Germline V gene sequence: CDR1 LGHDT, CDR2 YNNKEL (reference sequence). The CDR3 sequence: CASSQKPGGYEQYF. In DNA, the CDR3 is TGTGCCAGCAGCCAAAAGCCTGGGGGGTACGAGCAGTACTTC.

The table lists this clone with a count of one. V and J are TRBV29-1 and TRBJ1-1; no definite D call. This CDR3 region has 13 residues. Germline V gene lookup returns CDR1 SQVTM and CDR2 ANQGSEA. Between the trimmed V and J ends, which lost 0 bases and 4 bases, there was a span of 9 bases. The DNA for the CDR3 is TGCAGCGTTGAAGAATCGGCAGGCACTGAAGCTTTCTTT. Encoded protein: CSVEESAGTEAFF.

The chain links TRBV19 to TRBJ2-2; 10 positions agree with TRBD2. Germline V gene sequence: CDR1 LNHDA, CDR2 SQIVND (reference sequence). V lost 3 bases, J lost 0 bases, and 7 bases stayed unmatched. The CDR3 length is 18 residues. DNA for the CDR3: TGTGCCAGTAGTATGGGGCTAGCGGGGGAACCGAACACCGGGGAGCTGTTTTTT. Its translation is CASSMGLAGEPNTGELFF.

Only one count was recorded for this clone. The CDR3 bases are TGTGCCAGCAGTCCCAGGAGGGCTGAGACCCAGTACTTC. Its translation: CASSPRRAETQYF. V and J are TRBV7-9 and TRBJ2-5, with a possible D match to TRBD2 (6 bases). CDR3 size: 13 residues. V shed 6 bases and J shed 5 bases, with 13 bases lying between them. CDR1 is SEHNR, CDR2 FQNEAQ, per germline (reference sequence).

The V and J genes are TRBV10-1 and TRBJ2-5, with 8 bases that match TRBD2. CDR3 size: 18 residues. CDR1 WNHNN and CDR2 SYGVQD come from the germline V gene (reference sequence). V was clipped by 4 bases and J by 0 bases; unmatched bases: 13. CDR3 protein: CASSAFWRGVMYQETQYF. DNA of the CDR3: TGCGCCAGCAGTGCCTTTTGGCGGGGGGTCATGTACCAAGAGACCCAGTACTTC.

The J gene is TRBJ1-2, the V gene TRBV2; 8 bases are a match to TRBD1. The junction had 8 bases not matched to a gene; V was cut back by 7 bases and J by 4 bases. The CDR3 runs 14 residues. Germline V lookup: CDR1 SNHLY, CDR2 FYNNEI. The CDR3 is CASIGGRGLYGYTF. The CDR3 DNA reads as TGTGCCAGCATCGGCGGCAGGGGGCTCTATGGCTACACCTTC.

V and J are TRBV23-1 and TRBJ2-7; 9 nucleotides align to TRBD1. TRBV23-1 carries the ORF label, with uncertain function. This CDR3 has 17 amino acids. Trimming at V came to 8 bases and at J to 6 bases, leaving 20 bases not matched to a gene. The CDR3 bases are TGCGCCAGCGCCGAATGTTGTGGAACAGGGGGCCGAGGCGAGCAGTACTTC. This translates into CASAECCGTGGRGEQYF.

The chain employs TRBV30 and TRBJ2-1; maybe TRBD2 (5 bases). Germline CDR1 GTSNPN, CDR2 SVGIG (reference sequence). This CDR3 region has 15 residues. V was cut by 5 bases and J by 5 bases, with 19 bases left in between. Here the CDR3 DNA reads TGTGCCTGGCCGACTCGGGGTAAGGGTAACAATGAGCAGTTCTTC. Translated: CAWPTRGKGNNEQFF.

J is TRBJ1-2 and V is TRBV29-1; no definite D call. Germline assignment: CDR1 SQVTM and CDR2 ANQGSEA. The CDR3 is 12 amino acids. V was pared by 8 bases and J by 4 bases, with 14 bases between. CDR3 in DNA: TGCAGCTTCTTGTTGAGTGGCTATGGCTACACCTTC. Its protein is CSFLLSGYGYTF.

This clone was observed once. This chain links TRBV5-1 with TRBJ2-2; TRBD2 might be the D (5 bases). CDR1 is SGHRS, CDR2 YFSETQ, per germline. The CDR3 loop spans 13 amino acids. The V and J ends lost 3 bases and 5 bases respectively, with 8 bases between them. The CDR3 region has the DNA TGCGCCAGCAGCTACGGGGAAACCGGGGAGCTGTTTTTT. Translated: CASSYGETGELFF.

This chain connects TRBV7-8 to TRBJ1-6; 9 bases line up with TRBD1. The germline V gene has CDR1 SGHVS and CDR2 FQNEAQ. Trimming removed 4 bases from V and 9 bases from J; junction bases left unmatched: 7. The length of the CDR3 is 15 residues. The CDR3 is CASSSRDRAASPLHF. In nucleotides, the CDR3 is TGTGCCAGCAGCTCTAGGGACAGGGCTGCTTCACCCCTCCACTTT.

This chain uses TRBV30 with TRBJ1-5; possibly TRBD1 for D (6 bases). V lost 0 bases and J 8 bases, leaving 11 bases between the germline ends. CDR3 size: 13 residues. The germline CDR1 and CDR2 sequences are GTSNPN and SVGIG (reference sequence). CDR3 nucleotide sequence: TGTGCCTGGAGTGTTGGGGGCCGGGAGCCCCAGCATTTT. It codes for CAWSVGGREPQHF.

This chain joins TRBV7-2 and TRBJ2-7, with a weak D call TRBD2 (6 bases). Between the trimmed V and J ends, which lost 5 bases and 0 bases, there was a span of 14 bases. This CDR3 has 15 residues. CDR1 SGHTA and CDR2 FQGNSA come from the germline V gene. The CDR3 DNA follows: TGTGCCAGCAGCCCGGCGGGGAAGAGCTCCTACGAGCAGTACTTC. It translates to CASSPAGKSSYEQYF.

This chain uses TRBV6-5 with TRBJ2-3; D uncertain. Trimming shortened V by 2 bases and J by 0 bases, and 12 bases separated the two germline ends. CDR1 and CDR2 from the germline V gene are MNHEY and SVGAGI. The length of the CDR3 is 16 residues. The CDR3 protein is CASSYLSPGSTDTQYF. The CDR3, as DNA: TGTGCCAGCAGTTACCTGAGCCCCGGGAGCACAGATACGCAGTATTTT.

This clone was detected only a few times. This chain joins TRBV18 and TRBJ1-1, with 8 bases fitting TRBD1. There are 15 residues in the CDR3. Unmatched junction bases numbered 5, after V lost 3 bases and J lost 2 bases. In germline, CDR1 is KGHSH, CDR2 LQKENI. CDR3: CASSPRTGINTEAFF. The DNA for the CDR3 is TGTGCCAGCTCACCCAGGACAGGGATTAACACTGAAGCTTTCTTT.

V is TRBV4-2 and J is TRBJ1-2; the D gene is possibly TRBD1 (6 bases). Germline assignment: CDR1 LGHNA and CDR2 YNFKEQ. The CDR3 is made up of 16 amino acids. V lost 0 bases and J 4 bases, leaving 15 bases between the germline ends. CDR3 bases: TGTGCCAGCAGCCAAGACATCGACAGGTTCCTCTATGGCTACACCTTC. It translates to CASSQDIDRFLYGYTF.

A remark on this clone: The sample contains more than one DNA sequence encoding this CDR3. The chain couples TRBV6-5 to TRBJ2-3; 8 bases fit TRBD2. The V gene end was trimmed by 6 bases and the J gene end by 3 bases; junction bases not matched to a gene: 2. Germline CDR1 is MNHEY and CDR2 is SVGAGI. This CDR3 comprises 13 residues. In DNA form, the CDR3 reads TGTGCCAGCAGCCGGGGGGGGACAGATACGCAGTATTTT. Its translation: CASSRGGTDTQYF.

J is TRBJ1-2 and V is TRBV9; 8 nucleotides agree with TRBD1. Trimming at V came to 3 bases and at J to 4 bases, leaving 5 bases not matched to a gene. Per germline, CDR1 SGDLS and CDR2 YYNGEE. The CDR3 has 14 residues. The CDR3 is CASSDDGQGYGYTF. CDR3 nucleotides: TGTGCCAGCAGCGACGACGGACAGGGCTATGGCTACACCTTC.

The rearrangement links TRBV6-2 or TRBV6-3 to TRBJ2-3, with TRBD1 identical over 7 bases. The V gene end was trimmed by 6 bases and the J gene end by 15 bases; junction bases not matched to a gene: 12. CDR3 length equals 12 residues. Germline V lookup: CDR1 MNHEY, CDR2 SVGEGT. The CDR3, as DNA: TGTGCCAGCAGCGAAGGGGGCGCGGTTGTATATTTT. Translation gives CASSEGGAVVYF.

This chain joins TRBV27 and TRBJ2-1; D is unclear. Trimming removed 8 bases from V and 7 bases from J, with 21 bases in between. The CDR3 length is 15 residues. In germline, CDR1 is MNHEY, CDR2 SMNVEV (reference sequence). For the CDR3, the DNA is TGTGCCAGCTCGTACTCCAGCCCAGGCACAAATGAGCAGTTCTTC. It yields the protein CASSYSSPGTNEQFF.

The chain joins TRBV27 to TRBJ2-2, with a weak D call TRBD2 (5 bases). Per germline, CDR1 MNHEY and CDR2 SMNVEV (reference sequence). This CDR3 has 15 amino acids. V was trimmed by 2 bases and J by 6 bases, leaving 13 bases between them. CDR3 amino acids: CASSLQRVVAGELFF. CDR3 DNA sequence: TGTGCCAGCAGTTTACAGAGGGTCGTGGCCGGGGAGCTGTTTTTT.

The genes are TRBV5-4 and TRBJ2-6; D may be TRBD1 (5 bases). Per the germline V gene, CDR1 is SGHNT and CDR2 is YYREEE (reference sequence). This CDR3 is 15 amino acids long. V lost 4 bases, J lost 2 bases, and 10 bases lay in between. CDR3: CASSSGAPGANVLTF. The CDR3 DNA sequence: TGTGCCAGCAGCAGTGGGGCCCCTGGGGCCAACGTCCTGACTTTC.

This clone has a single count. The V gene is TRBV15, the J gene TRBJ2-2, with D tentatively TRBD2 (5 bases). This CDR3 is built from 16 residues. V was cut by 0 bases and J by 4 bases, with 12 bases left in between. CDR1 and CDR2 from the germline V gene are LNHNV and YYDKDF (reference sequence). The CDR3, as DNA: TGTGCCACCAGCAGAGATTTTTCGGGGAGCACCGGGGAGCTGTTTTTT. Its translation is CATSRDFSGSTGELFF.

This chain connects TRBV25-1 to TRBJ2-1, with D possibly matching TRBD2 (6 bases). Trimming took off 3 bases at V and 2 bases at J, with 14 bases between the two ends. CDR1 is MGHDK and CDR2 is SYGVNS in the germline V gene. The CDR3 covers 16 residues. The CDR3 loop reads CASSEPRGTAYNEQFF. DNA of the CDR3: TGTGCCAGCAGTGAGCCGCGGGGTACGGCCTACAATGAGCAGTTCTTC.